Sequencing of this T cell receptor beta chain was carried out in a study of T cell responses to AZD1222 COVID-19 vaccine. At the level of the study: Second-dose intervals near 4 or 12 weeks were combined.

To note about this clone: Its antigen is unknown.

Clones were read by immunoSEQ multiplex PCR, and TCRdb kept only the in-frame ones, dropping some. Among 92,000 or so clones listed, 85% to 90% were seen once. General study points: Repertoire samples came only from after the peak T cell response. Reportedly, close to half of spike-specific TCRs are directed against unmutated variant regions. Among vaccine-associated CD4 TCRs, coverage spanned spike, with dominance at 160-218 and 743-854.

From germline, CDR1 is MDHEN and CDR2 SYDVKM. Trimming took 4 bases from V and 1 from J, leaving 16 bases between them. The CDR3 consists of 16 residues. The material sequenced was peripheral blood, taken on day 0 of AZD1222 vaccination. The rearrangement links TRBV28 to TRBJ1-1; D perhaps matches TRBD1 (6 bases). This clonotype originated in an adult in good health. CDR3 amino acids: CASSSGAAPWNTEAFF. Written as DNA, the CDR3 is TGTGCCAGCAGTTCAGGGGCCGCCCCCTGGAACACTGAAGCTTTCTTT.